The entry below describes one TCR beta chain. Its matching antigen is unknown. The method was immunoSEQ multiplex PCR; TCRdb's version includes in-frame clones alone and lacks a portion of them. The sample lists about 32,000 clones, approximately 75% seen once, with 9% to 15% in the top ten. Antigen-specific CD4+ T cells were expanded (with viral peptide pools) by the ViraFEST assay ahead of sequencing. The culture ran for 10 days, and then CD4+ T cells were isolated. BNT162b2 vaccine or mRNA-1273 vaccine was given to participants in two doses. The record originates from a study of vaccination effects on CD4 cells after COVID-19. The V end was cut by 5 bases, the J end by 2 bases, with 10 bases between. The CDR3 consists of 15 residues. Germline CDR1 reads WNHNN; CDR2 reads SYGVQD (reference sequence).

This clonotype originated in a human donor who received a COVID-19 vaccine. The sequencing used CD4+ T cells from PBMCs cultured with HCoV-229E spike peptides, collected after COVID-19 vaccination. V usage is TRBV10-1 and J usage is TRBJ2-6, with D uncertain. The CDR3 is CASSPSGAGANVLTF. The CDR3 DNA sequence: TGCGCCAGCAGTCCTTCTGGGGCTGGGGCCAACGTCCTGACTTTC.